Each of the 29 T cell receptor beta chains below was sequenced from the same sample in a study of technical replicates of blood from several donors. Clones were sequenced by immunoSEQ multiplex PCR, and TCRdb holds only the in-frame ones, with some missing. The data show more than 65,000 clones, with 75% to 90% seen just once and 4% to 5% held by the top ten. Sequenced sample: PBMCs. Source of these receptors: a human donor in good health. Some clones in this sample may be carry-over from other donors' samples.

This rearrangement joins TRBV4-3 to TRBJ2-3; D remains unclear. The CDR3 spans 18 residues. With 0 bases removed from V and 2 bases from J, the gap between germline ends came to 18 bases. Germline assignment: CDR1 LGHNA and CDR2 YSLEER. The CDR3 here is CASSQDSYWSKFTDTQYF. In DNA form, the CDR3 reads TGCGCCAGCAGCCAAGATAGTTATTGGAGCAAGTTCACAGATACGCAGTATTTT.

V gene TRBV4-1 combines with J gene TRBJ2-1; D is unclear. The CDR3 contains 17 residues. The V and J ends lost 3 bases and 2 bases respectively, with 17 bases between them. Looked up from germline, CDR1 is MGHRA and CDR2 is YSYEKL. In nucleotides, the CDR3 is TGCGCCAGCAGCCATAGATTTATTTCTCTAACCTACAATGAGCAGTTCTTC. Translating gives CASSHRFISLTYNEQFF.

CDR3 amino acids: CASRKATDTQYF. As DNA, the CDR3 is TGTGCCAGCAGAAAAGCCACAGATACGCAGTATTTT. V gene TRBV7-9 combines with J gene TRBJ2-3; D unclear. The CDR3 runs to 12 residues. Per germline, CDR1 SEHNR and CDR2 FQNEAQ (reference sequence). The V end was cut by 6 bases, the J end by 2 bases, with 6 bases between. The variable domain in full, with the rest retrieved from reference TRBV7-9 and TRBJ2-3, is DTGVSQNPRHKITKRGQNVTFRCDPISEHNRLYWYRQTLGQGPEFLTYFQNEAQLEKSRLLSDRFSAERPKGSFSTLEIQRTEQGDSAMYLCASRKATDTQYFGPGTRLTVL.

This clone was observed once. This rearrangement joins TRBV11-2 to TRBJ2-7; 8 positions match TRBD2. Germline loops: CDR1 SGHAT, CDR2 FQNNGV. CDR3 size: 14 residues. Losses at the gene ends were 5 bases for V and 3 bases for J; bases not matched to a gene: 6. The CDR3 region has the DNA TGTGCCAGCAGCGCCGCGGGGGGTTTCTACGAGCAGTACTTC. Protein: CASSAAGGFYEQYF. The full variable domain, in which reference TRBV11-2 and TRBJ2-7 provide the parts outside the CDR3, is EAGVAQSPRYKIIEKRQSVAFWCNPISGHATLYWYQQILGQGPKLLIQFQNNGVVDDSQLPKDRFSAERLKGVDSTLKIQPAKLEDSAVYLCASSAAGGFYEQYFGPGTRLTVT.

This chain uses TRBV4-1 with TRBJ2-1; 12 bases map to TRBD2. Germline CDR1 is MGHRA and CDR2 is YSYEKL. The CDR3 covers 17 residues. J was trimmed by 4 bases and V by 0 bases; bases with no gene match: 4. CDR3 sequence reads: CASSQDTSGGYYNEQFF. Here the CDR3 DNA reads TGCGCCAGCAGCCAAGATACTAGCGGGGGGTATTACAATGAGCAGTTCTTC.

The gene calls are TRBV5-1 and TRBJ2-1; D unresolved. This CDR3 is 11 amino acids long. The V and J ends lost 3 bases and 5 bases respectively, with 3 bases between them. Per the germline V gene, CDR1 is SGHRS and CDR2 is YFSETQ. In DNA form, the CDR3 reads TGCGCCAGCAGCTATAACAATGAGCAGTTCTTC. It specifies CASSYNNEQFF.

The chain is built from TRBV5-4 and TRBJ2-2, with 7 positions matching TRBD1. The V and J ends lost 2 bases and 4 bases, in that order; junction bases with no gene match: 5. The CDR3 spans 15 residues. CDR1 and CDR2 (germline): SGHNT, YYREEE (reference sequence). The CDR3 loop is CASSLYRGGTGELFF. In DNA, the CDR3 is TGTGCCAGCAGCTTATACAGGGGTGGCACCGGGGAGCTGTTTTTT.

This chain joins TRBV11-1 and TRBJ2-2, with 8 bases aligning to TRBD1. Germline trimming cut 6 bases from V and 3 bases from J; bases unmatched to any gene: 6. Looked up from germline, CDR1 is SGHAT and CDR2 is FQDESV (reference sequence). The CDR3 runs to 15 residues. CDR3 nucleotides: TGTGCCAGCAGTAGGGGACAGGAGTACACCGGGGAGCTGTTTTTT. Its translation is CASSRGQEYTGELFF.

The genes are TRBV30 and TRBJ2-3, with 13 bases fitting TRBD2. This CDR3 comprises 14 residues. Losses at the gene ends were 8 bases for V and 0 bases for J; bases not matched to a gene: 2. Germline assignment: CDR1 GTSNPN and CDR2 SVGIG (reference sequence). In DNA form, the CDR3 reads TGTGCCGGGACTAGCGGGGCTAGCACAGATACGCAGTATTTT. It encodes CAGTSGASTDTQYF.

The chain recombines TRBV25-1 with TRBJ1-1; D remains unclear. Per the germline V gene, CDR1 is MGHDK and CDR2 is SYGVNS. V was trimmed by 7 bases and J by 4 bases, leaving 13 bases between them. The CDR3 is 13 amino acids. This CDR3 is CASIGLIGTEAFF. DNA for the CDR3: TGTGCCAGCATTGGGCTCATAGGCACTGAAGCTTTCTTT. The full variable domain, completed using reference TRBV25-1 and TRBJ1-1, is EADIYQTPRYLVIGTGKKITLECSQTMGHDKMYWYQQDPGMELHLIHYSYGVNSTEKGDLSSESTVSRIRTEHFPLTLESARPSHTSQYLCASIGLIGTEAFFGQGTRLTVV.

The CDR3 is CASTLAEGGQYF. The CDR3 DNA follows: TGTGCCAGCACCCTAGCGGAGGGGGGGCAGTACTTC. The J gene is TRBJ2-7, the V gene TRBV2; the D gene is possibly TRBD2 (7 bases). Trimming pared 7 bases from V and 9 bases from J, leaving 16 bases between. The V gene's germline CDR1 is SNHLY and CDR2 FYNNEI. There are 12 residues in the CDR3.

The CDR3 DNA follows: TGTGCCAGCAGCGTTGGGTTCGCGGGAGGAGCCACCGGGGAGCTGTTTTTT. Its protein product is CASSVGFAGGATGELFF. This chain connects TRBV9 to TRBJ2-2; 8 nucleotides agree with TRBD2. From germline, CDR1 is SGDLS and CDR2 YYNGEE. The ends lost 2 bases at V and 4 bases at J; junction bases unmatched: 10. This CDR3 has 17 amino acids.

The chain carries TRBV7-7 and TRBJ2-5; TRBD2 agrees at 10 bases. CDR1 is SSHAT and CDR2 is FNYEAQ in the germline V gene (reference sequence). V trimming: 5 bases; J trimming: 5 bases; junction bases outside the gene matches: 5. The CDR3 extends over 14 amino acids. DNA for the CDR3: TGTGCCAGCAGCCCGGGACTAGCGAGGGAGACCCAGTACTTC. Translated: CASSPGLARETQYF. The full variable domain, completed using reference TRBV7-7 and TRBJ2-5, is GAGVSQSPRYKVTKRGQDVTLRCDPISSHATLYWYQQALGQGPEFLTYFNYEAQPDKSGLPSDRFSAERPEGSISTLTIQRTEQRDSAMYRCASSPGLARETQYFGPGTRLLVL.

Here the CDR3 reads CASSHGGTANTEAFF. The CDR3 DNA is TGCGCCAGCAGCCATGGCGGGACGGCGAACACTGAAGCTTTCTTT. The chain couples TRBV4-1 to TRBJ1-1; the D gene is possibly TRBD1 (5 bases). CDR1 is MGHRA and CDR2 is YSYEKL in the germline V gene. The CDR3 covers 15 residues. Trimming cost V 3 bases and J 1 base, with 12 bases left between them.

The J gene is TRBJ1-1, the V gene TRBV5-6; no definite D call. V lost 0 bases to trimming and J lost 6 bases, with 9 bases between them. The CDR3 is 13 amino acids. Germline V gene data show CDR1 as SGHDT and CDR2 as YYEEEE. Here the CDR3 DNA reads TGTGCCAGCAGCTTGGACAGATGGGCTGAAGCTTTCTTT. Translation: CASSLDRWAEAFF.

This rearrangement joins TRBV6-5 to TRBJ1-1, with 7 bases aligning to TRBD1. The CDR3 covers 15 residues. The germline CDR1 and CDR2 sequences are MNHEY and SVGAGI. Trimming took 6 bases from V and 0 from J; bases not matched to a gene: 7. CDR3 nucleotides: TGTGCCAGCAGAAGGACAGGCGTACTGAACACTGAAGCTTTCTTT. The encoded protein is CASRRTGVLNTEAFF.

The chain employs TRBV7-2 and TRBJ1-1; D is perhaps TRBD1 (5 bases). CDR3 length: 15 residues. V lost 0 bases and J 5 bases, leaving 13 bases between the germline ends. Germline V gives CDR1 SGHTA, CDR2 FQGNSA. In DNA, the CDR3 is TGTGCCAGCAGCTTAGCGCTTGGGGGAGGGACTGAAGCTTTCTTT. Amino acids: CASSLALGGGTEAFF.

This chain joins TRBV11-2 and TRBJ1-1, with TRBD1 matching over 8 bases. The germline CDR1 and CDR2 sequences are SGHAT and FQNNGV. This CDR3 spans 16 amino acids. Trimming at V came to 5 bases and at J to 5 bases, leaving 13 bases not matched to a gene. DNA for the CDR3: TGTGCCAGCAGCCCCCGATTGACAGGGGAGAGGACTGAAGCTTTCTTT. As protein: CASSPRLTGERTEAFF.

The chain carries TRBV5-5 and TRBJ2-5, with 8 bases that match TRBD2. Germline CDR1 SGHKS, CDR2 YYEKEE (reference sequence). The CDR3 spans 17 residues. Germline trimming cut 5 bases from V and 7 bases from J; bases unmatched to any gene: 19. The chain's CDR3 is CASRPPARGAEGLTQYF. CDR3 in DNA: TGTGCCAGCAGGCCCCCGGCGCGGGGGGCTGAGGGGTTGACCCAGTACTTC.

This clone has only one observation. The V and J genes are TRBV2 and TRBJ2-5; 7 nucleotides align to TRBD1. The length of the CDR3 is 14 residues. Germline CDR1 SNHLY, CDR2 FYNNEI. V lost 6 bases, J lost 3 bases, and 7 bases stayed unmatched. CDR3 sequence (DNA): TGTGCCAGCAGACGGGACAGAGGAAAAGAGACCCAGTACTTC. It translates to CASRRDRGKETQYF.

The rearrangement joins TRBV13 to TRBJ1-6; D is unresolved. Trimming took 6 bases from V and 0 from J, leaving 12 bases between them. CDR1 is PRHDT and CDR2 is FYEKMQ in the germline V gene (reference sequence). This CDR3 is built from 16 residues. CDR3 coding DNA: TGTGCCAGCAGTCGAGCGGCGGCCTCCTATAATTCACCCCTCCACTTT. Encoded protein: CASSRAAASYNSPLHF.

The chain carries TRBV7-9 and TRBJ2-7; 8 nucleotides align to TRBD2. The CDR3 length is 14 residues. Germline V gene sequence: CDR1 SEHNR, CDR2 FQNEAQ (reference sequence). V was pared by 5 bases and J by 3 bases, with 6 bases of the junction left unmatched. CDR3: CASSGREALYEQYF. CDR3 bases: TGTGCCAGCAGCGGGCGGGAGGCCCTCTACGAGCAGTACTTC.

This sequence joins TRBV6-5 and TRBJ2-1; 8 bases are shared with TRBD1. The V segment lost 6 bases and the J segment 3 bases; nucleotides outside the gene matches: 4. Germline assignment: CDR1 MNHEY and CDR2 SVGAGI. The CDR3 totals 14 residues. The CDR3 spells CASRTGTGYNEQFF. As DNA, the CDR3 is TGTGCCAGCAGGACCGGGACAGGCTACAATGAGCAGTTCTTC.

The chain recombines TRBV5-1 with TRBJ2-5, with D perhaps TRBD2 (6 bases). CDR1 is SGHRS, CDR2 YFSETQ, per germline. Trimming cost V 0 bases and J 4 bases, with 7 bases left between them. The CDR3 loop spans 13 amino acids. CDR3 DNA: TGCGCCAGCAGCTTGGGAGCGGGAGAGACCCAGTACTTC. Encoded protein: CASSLGAGETQYF.

The chain links TRBV30 to TRBJ2-7, with 8 bases that match TRBD1. Per the germline V gene, CDR1 is GTSNPN and CDR2 is SVGIG (reference sequence). This CDR3 contains 13 residues. The trim removed 5 bases at V and 5 bases at J, leaving 8 bases unmatched. CDR3 coding DNA: TGTGCCTGGGACAATGACAGGGGCAACGAGCAGTACTTC. Amino acid sequence: CAWDNDRGNEQYF.

The CDR3 DNA reads TGTGCCAGCAGTCCGACTAGGGGAGCGAACACCGGGGAGCTGTTTTTT. It is translated as CASSPTRGANTGELFF. This chain joins TRBV27 and TRBJ2-2, with D tentatively TRBD2 (6 bases). The germline V and J ends were trimmed by 5 bases and 0 bases, with 13 bases remaining between them. CDR1 and CDR2 (germline): MNHEY, SMNVEV (reference sequence). This CDR3 contains 16 residues.

CDR3 in amino acids: CSADGQYEQYF. The DNA for the CDR3 is TGCAGTGCCGACGGACAGTACGAGCAGTACTTC. The chain joins TRBV20-1 to TRBJ2-7; tentatively, D is TRBD1 (6 bases). This CDR3 is built from 11 residues. The germline CDR1 and CDR2 sequences are DFQATT and SNEGSKA (reference sequence). V was shortened by 6 bases and J by 4 bases, with 10 bases between the two germline ends.

The chain has TRBV6-5 and TRBJ1-1; TRBD1 is a possible D gene (6 bases). CDR1 and CDR2 from the germline V gene are MNHEY and SVGAGI. The CDR3 spans 14 residues. V was pared by 6 bases and J by 5 bases, with 16 bases between. CDR3 residues: CASSPRRGGTEAFF. For the CDR3, the DNA is TGTGCCAGCAGCCCTCGAAGGGGGGGGACTGAAGCTTTCTTT.

The chain has TRBV18 and TRBJ2-1, with D perhaps matching TRBD1 (5 bases). CDR1 is KGHSH, CDR2 LQKENI, per germline. The V and J ends lost 3 bases and 5 bases respectively, with 14 bases between them. This CDR3 has 15 amino acids. The CDR3 protein is CASSPLQGENNEQFF. The CDR3 coding sequence is TGTGCCAGCTCACCGCTCCAGGGCGAGAACAATGAGCAGTTCTTC.